These 5 T cell receptor beta chains were all obtained from the same sample, sequenced in a study. Each CDR3 protein gets one entry after TCRdb re-called the RT-PCR reads with MiXCR. The sample has more than 600,000 distinct CDR3 sequences, over 12% seen once. The sequenced material came from memory CD4+ T cells from blood. These receptors all stem from a female donor in good health, serving as a healthy control.

This clonotype was observed a few times. The V call is TRBV4-3, the J call TRBJ2-1, with D maybe TRBD1 (6 bases). Trimming left V 1 base short and J 5 bases short, with 9 bases between. The germline CDR1 and CDR2 sequences are LGHNA and YSLEER. The CDR3 spans 14 residues. CDR3 region: CASSQGDTNNEQFF. DNA for the CDR3: TGCGCCAGCAGCCAAGGGGACACCAACAATGAGCAGTTCTTC.

The chain joins TRBV10-3 to TRBJ2-7; no definite D call. Looked up from germline, CDR1 is ENHRY and CDR2 is SYGVKD. Trimming removed 6 bases from V and 5 bases from J, with 8 bases in between. The CDR3 sequence is 11 residues long. The CDR3, as DNA: TGTGCCATCAGCCAGACCGACGAGCAGTACTTC. It translates to CAISQTDEQYF.

This clonotype was counted a single time. The genes are TRBV28 and TRBJ2-1; TRBD2 matches 7 bases. CDR1 MDHEN and CDR2 SYDVKM come from the germline V gene. The CDR3 spans 15 residues. With V trimmed by 5 bases and J by 6 bases, 10 bases remained unmatched. The CDR3 protein is CASSQERDRSNEQFF. The CDR3 coding sequence is TGTGCCAGCAGTCAAGAGCGGGATCGAAGCAATGAGCAGTTCTTC.

This clonotype was seen at least ten times. The chain employs TRBV5-6 and TRBJ1-1, with D unresolved. V lost 7 bases to trimming and J lost 0 bases, with 4 bases between them. Looked up from germline, CDR1 is SGHDT and CDR2 is YYEEEE. There are 11 residues in the CDR3. The CDR3 DNA sequence: TGTGCCAGCGGGGTGAACACTGAAGCTTTCTTT. It specifies CASGVNTEAFF.

Remarks on this clonotype: Just one base apart from a much larger clone, this may be a read error. The CDR3: CSATRGTGETDTQYF. The CDR3, as DNA: TGCAGTGCTACGAGGGGGACAGGGGAGACAGATACGCAGTATTTT. The rearrangement joins TRBV20-1 to TRBJ2-3; 10 bases are shared with TRBD1. CDR3 length: 15 residues. Germline lookup yields CDR1 DFQATT and CDR2 SNEGSKA (reference sequence). The ends lost 4 bases at V and 3 bases at J; junction bases unmatched: 7.